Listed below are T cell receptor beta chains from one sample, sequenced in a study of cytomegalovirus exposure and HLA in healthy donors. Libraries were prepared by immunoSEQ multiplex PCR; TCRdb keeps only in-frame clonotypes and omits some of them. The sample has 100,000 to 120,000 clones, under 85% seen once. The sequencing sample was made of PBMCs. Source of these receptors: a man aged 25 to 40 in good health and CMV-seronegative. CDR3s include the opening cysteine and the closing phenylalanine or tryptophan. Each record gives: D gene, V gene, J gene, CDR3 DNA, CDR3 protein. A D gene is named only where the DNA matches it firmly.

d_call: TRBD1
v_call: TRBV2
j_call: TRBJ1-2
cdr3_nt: TGTGCCAGCCTGAAGGGGACAGGGGCGAATGGCTACACCTTC
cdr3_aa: CASLKGTGANGYTF

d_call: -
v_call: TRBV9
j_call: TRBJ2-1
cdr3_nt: TGTGCCAGCAGCGTAGGCTTAGCGAGCTCCTACAATGAGCAGTTCTTC
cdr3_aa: CASSVGLASSYNEQFF

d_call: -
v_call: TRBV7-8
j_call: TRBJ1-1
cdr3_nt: TGTGCCAGCAGCTTTTTTGAGAGACAGTCCATGAACACTGAAGCTTTCTTT
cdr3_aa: CASSFFERQSMNTEAFF

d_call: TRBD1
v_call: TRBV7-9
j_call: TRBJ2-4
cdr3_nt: TGTGCCAGCAGCGCTAGACAGGGAAACATTCAGTACTTC
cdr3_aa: CASSARQGNIQYF

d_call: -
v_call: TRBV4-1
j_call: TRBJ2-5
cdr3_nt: TGCGCCAGCAGCCAAGACCAGCGGGACCAAGAGACCCAGTACTTC
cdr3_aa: CASSQDQRDQETQYF

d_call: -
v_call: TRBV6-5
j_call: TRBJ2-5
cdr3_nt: TGTGCCAGCATCGAGAGAGAGACCCAGTACTTC
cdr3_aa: CASIERETQYF

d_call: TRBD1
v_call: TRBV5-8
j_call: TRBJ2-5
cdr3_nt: TGTGCCAGCAGCTTGGCCGGGACAGGGGGGACCCAGTACTTC
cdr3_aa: CASSLAGTGGTQYF

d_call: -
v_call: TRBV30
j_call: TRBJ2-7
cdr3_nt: TGTGCCTCCAGCGGTTCCCCCTACGAGCAGTACTTC
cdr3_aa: CASSGSPYEQYF

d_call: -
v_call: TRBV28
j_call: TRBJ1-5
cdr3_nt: TGTGCCAGCAGTTTAAGCCCAGAAGGGGCTATAAACAATCAGCCCCAGCATTTT
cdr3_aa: CASSLSPEGAINNQPQHF

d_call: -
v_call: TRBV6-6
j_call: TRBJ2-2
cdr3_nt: TGTGCCAGCAGTTACTCGGGTGGAGGAGGAACCGGGGAGCTGTTTTTT
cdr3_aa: CASSYSGGGGTGELFF

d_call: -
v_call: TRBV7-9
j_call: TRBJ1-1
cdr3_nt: TGTGCCAGCAGCTTAACCCGAGTGAACACTGAAGCTTTCTTT
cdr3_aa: CASSLTRVNTEAFF

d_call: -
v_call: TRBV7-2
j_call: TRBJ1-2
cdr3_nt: TGTGCCAGCAGCTTCCTCAAAGAGGAAGCTGGCTACACCTTC
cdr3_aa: CASSFLKEEAGYTF